The clone carrying this T cell receptor beta chain came up a few times. Its specificity is not known. The whole isolated RNA underwent reverse transcription, so sequencing captured expressed TCRB transcripts. Sequenced naive, central memory and regulatory T cell samples produced an average of around 3.5 million reads. Produced via immunoSEQ multiplex PCR; TCRdb's table is partial and in-frame only. The sample gives around 300,000 clones, around 7.3% of which show up once; roughly 1% is in the top ten. The sample is drawn from a study of beta chain features in type 1 diabetes. Findings and limits, study-wide: TCRB CDR3s were moderately but significantly shorter in Type 1 diabetes patients in all four CD4+ subsets.

Germline CDR1 KGHSH, CDR2 LQKENI. Deletions cut 6 bases from V and 5 bases from J, with 16 bases between. The CDR3 sequence is 14 residues long. The receptor was derived from a woman in her late teens or twenties in good health. The chain couples TRBV18 to TRBJ1-2; D unclear. The specimen sequenced was central memory CD4+ T cells from blood. DNA of the CDR3: TGTGCCAGCTCTGAGTTAAGCCAGTGGTATGGCTACACCTTC. Encoded protein: CASSELSQWYGYTF.